This T cell receptor beta chain was sequenced in a study of T cells in Graves' hyperthyroidism and ophthalmopathy. Study outcomes and limitations: Ophthalmopathy and stable hyperthyroidism were separated by a 13 V-J model. The model identified upcoming ophthalmopathy a median roughly 6 months ahead of onset.

Concerning this clonotype: Its specificity is unknown.

The investigators amplified TCR beta CDR3 regions from RNA transcripts. In the first-round RT-PCR of the TCR CDR3, the HTBI primer set was used. Via MiXCR, TCRdb re-called the multiplex PCR reads, giving one row per CDR3 protein. Of over 400,000 distinct CDR3 sequences listed, approximately 23% are singletons. The V gene lost 5 bases and the J gene lost 3 bases, with 20 bases spanning the gap. There are 16 residues in the CDR3. The germline gives CDR1 MGHRA, CDR2 YSYEKL. Sequencing input: blood. This sequence joins TRBV4-1 and TRBJ2-7; no clear D gene. This receptor was identified in a woman in her seventies with Graves' ophthalmopathy. For the CDR3, the DNA is TGCGCCAGCAGCTCCTTCCTCGGACGTAATGACTACGAGCAGTACTTC. Encoded protein: CASSSFLGRNDYEQYF.